The entry below describes one T cell receptor (beta chain). Its antigen is undetermined. These data are taken from a study of T-cell memory formation after mild COVID-19. General study points: Some responding clones appeared in pre-infection memory, suggesting cross-reactive memory joined. Clones that contracted clustered mainly in CM and EM if CD4+ and in EMRA if CD8+.

CDR1 and CDR2 from the germline V gene are KGHSH and LQKENI. CDR3 length: 15 amino acids. The ends were cut back, 3 bases at V and 2 bases at J, with 13 bases in the middle. TCRdb independently ran MiXCR on the 5' RACE reads; one entry per CDR3 protein. Counted here are about 500,000 distinct CDR3 sequences, 20% occurring once; the ten biggest clones make up roughly an eighth. The receptor was isolated from an adult woman who had mild COVID-19 (a few samples of this study predate the infection). Cell type and time point are not known. The specimen was PBMCs or a T cell subset sorted from them (not recorded which). The V and J genes are TRBV18 and TRBJ1-2; D is unclear. DNA for the CDR3: TGTGCCAGCTCACCCTCGGCCTCTGGGAACTATGGCTACACCTTC. Amino acids: CASSPSASGNYGYTF.